Listed below are T cell receptor beta chains from one sample, sequenced in a study of early T cells in non-severe SARS-CoV-2 infection. One entry per CDR3 protein, called by TCRdb with MiXCR from the 5' RACE reads. The data hold some 91,000 distinct CDR3 sequences, with about 13% observed a single time. The sample comprised whole blood. The receptors were sampled from an adult who was a healthcare worker with PCR-confirmed SARS-CoV-2 infection or an uninfected control (not recorded which). The conserved cysteine and the conserved F or W are not part of the CDR3 here. The order of the fields is V gene, J gene, CDR3 protein.

TRBV28	TRBJ2-3	ASSLAGGADTQY
TRBV3-1	TRBJ2-1	ASSQQTRDEQF
TRBV7-9	TRBJ1-2	ASSSPEHTGYT
TRBV4-1	TRBJ2-5	ASSPAVAQQETQY
TRBV12-3/TRBV12-4	TRBJ1-2	ASSLWAAANYGYT
TRBV20-1	TRBJ2-2	SGRQGDTGELF
TRBV20-1	TRBJ2-7	SARRQGVLSYEQY
TRBV5-1	TRBJ2-3	ASSLDRPADTQY
TRBV6-1	TRBJ2-7	ASSEAFGYEQY
TRBV28	TRBJ2-2	ASRDRDRNTGELF
TRBV10-2	TRBJ2-1	ASTQSSSYNEQF
TRBV29-1	TRBJ2-5	SVDSGAQETQY
TRBV12-5	TRBJ1-1	ASGPRGSGRMVGNTEAF
TRBV4-1	TRBJ1-4	ASSQSDREGEKLF
TRBV20-1	TRBJ2-7	SAPDGTGATYEQY
TRBV11-3	TRBJ2-7	ASSSRDNPYEQY
TRBV7-9	TRBJ2-2	ASSLFGVTGELF
TRBV3-1	TRBJ2-6	ASSTTRTGISGANVLT
TRBV5-1	TRBJ2-3	ASSPAGTSGGARDTQY
TRBV4-1	TRBJ1-2	ASSQVSGLYGYT
TRBV20-1	TRBJ2-2	SAYRETGELF
TRBV23-1	TRBJ1-6	ASSTGIGRNSPLH
TRBV20-1	TRBJ2-1	SAPRGSGAPYNEQF
TRBV27	TRBJ1-2	ASGDAGRGNYGYT
TRBV11-2	TRBJ2-7	ASSPPGTGGYEQY
TRBV7-9	TRBJ1-1	ASSLGQRDTEAF
TRBV9	TRBJ2-3	ASSSEGTSTHTQY
TRBV5-1	TRBJ1-2	ASSLIPLAEYGYT
TRBV11-2	TRBJ2-3	ASSLPTDTQY
TRBV20-1	TRBJ1-1	SARQLNTEAF
TRBV5-1	TRBJ1-1	ASSLVRRGPSTEAF
TRBV7-2	TRBJ2-3	ASSLLDRPDTQY
TRBV29-1	TRBJ1-1	SVVGDLVNTEAF
TRBV28	TRBJ1-6	ASTPGPSSSYNSPLH
TRBV6-5	TRBJ1-5	ASSSYRDQPQH
TRBV2	TRBJ1-4	ASSAWGLSNEKLF
TRBV3-1	TRBJ2-4	ASSPGQGAKNIQY
TRBV7-9	TRBJ2-2	ASIPTERGELF
TRBV10-3	TRBJ1-2	AISRGGDYGYT
TRBV28	TRBJ2-6	ASITLRGSGANVLT
TRBV7-2	TRBJ2-2	ASSFGTLTGELF
TRBV28	TRBJ1-6	ASSPRGQGVGSPLH
TRBV20-1	TRBJ2-7	SAWQTAYEQY
TRBV27	TRBJ2-7	ASSPAEVNYEQY
TRBV5-6	TRBJ2-7	ASSLGPHEQY
TRBV4-2	TRBJ1-4	ASSQDRLGVNEKLF
TRBV6-1	TRBJ1-2	ASSEGRQFSPF
TRBV6-5	TRBJ1-1	ASSRGSNTEAF
TRBV20-1	TRBJ1-6	SARDAQSPLH
TRBV11-2	TRBJ2-4	ASSLAGKKANIQY